This T cell receptor (beta chain) was profiled in a study of molecular identifiers for immune sequencing clone quantification. In TCRdb, the PCR reads were re-called with MiXCR into one record per CDR3 protein. The sample records over 35,000 distinct CDR3 sequences, about 24% being singletons. This clonotype was counted many times. The antigen remains unidentified. CDR3 length: 15 amino acids. Germline assignment: CDR1 LNHDA and CDR2 SQIVND (reference sequence). V lost 3 bases to trimming and J lost 6 bases; unmatched junction nucleotides: 6. Study findings and constraints: Clones above 20 RNA copies contained over 98% of effector molecules and under 1% of naive molecules.

The sequenced material came from naive CD8+ T cells from blood, with Jurkat cell RNA spiked in. The subset here: FACS-sorted CD8+CD4-CCR7+CD45RA+ naive T cells. The sequence came from a human donor in good health. Some libraries in this study had Jurkat cell RNA spiked in. The chain couples TRBV19 to TRBJ2-2; TRBD2 aligns across 8 bases. This chain's CDR3 is CASSIGTRVSGELFF. In DNA form, the CDR3 reads TGTGCCAGTAGTATTGGGACTAGGGTCTCCGGGGAGCTGTTTTTT.